The 5 T cell receptor beta chains in this list originate from one sample, sequenced in a study of shared clonotypes between healthy human individuals. Only in-frame clones appear in the TCRdb table, and some are missing; sequencing was by immunoSEQ multiplex PCR. The table includes 1,500,000 or so clones, approximately 97% detected once. Sequencing used naive CD4+ T cells sorted from blood. Subset noted: CD45RA+ positively selected. The receptors stem from a man aged 25 to 40 in good health.

J is TRBJ2-7 and V is TRBV28; D could derive from TRBD1 or TRBD2 (5 bases each). The ends were cut back, 5 bases at V and 2 bases at J, with 16 bases in the middle. Germline CDR1 and CDR2: MDHEN and SYDVKM. The CDR3 runs to 15 residues. DNA for the CDR3: TGTGCCAGCAGTCTCTCACAAGTGGGGGCCTACGAGCAGTACTTC. Translation gives CASSLSQVGAYEQYF.

The genes are TRBV28 and TRBJ2-3; TRBD2 matches at 8 bases. CDR1 MDHEN and CDR2 SYDVKM come from the germline V gene. V shed 2 bases, J shed 0 bases, and the junction held 7 bases outside the gene matches. CDR3 length: 17 residues. CDR3 nucleotides: TGTGCCAGCAGTTTAGCCGGACTAGCAGTCAGCACAGATACGCAGTATTTT. Translated: CASSLAGLAVSTDTQYF.

The chain combines TRBV5-5 with TRBJ2-1; D unresolved. CDR3 size: 13 residues. V was shortened by 2 bases and J by 4 bases, with 7 bases between the two germline ends. The germline gives CDR1 SGHKS, CDR2 YYEKEE (reference sequence). The CDR3 loop is CASSLTEYNEQFF. CDR3 DNA sequence: TGTGCCAGCAGCTTAACGGAGTACAATGAGCAGTTCTTC.

The chain employs TRBV5-1 and TRBJ2-1; 7 bases agree with TRBD1. The germline V gene encodes CDR1 SGHRS and CDR2 YFSETQ. V dropped 0 bases and J dropped 6; count of bases not matched to a gene: 3. The CDR3 has 14 amino acids. The CDR3 reads CASSLEYRGNEQFF. The CDR3 nucleotides read TGCGCCAGCAGCTTGGAGTACAGGGGCAATGAGCAGTTCTTC.

The rearrangement uses TRBV19 and TRBJ2-5, with 9 bases that match TRBD1. CDR3 length equals 15 residues. Per germline, CDR1 LNHDA and CDR2 SQIVND (reference sequence). The CDR3 loop is CATGTGTVGVETQYF. In DNA form, the CDR3 reads TGTGCAACCGGGACAGGGACAGTTGGCGTTGAGACCCAGTACTTC.